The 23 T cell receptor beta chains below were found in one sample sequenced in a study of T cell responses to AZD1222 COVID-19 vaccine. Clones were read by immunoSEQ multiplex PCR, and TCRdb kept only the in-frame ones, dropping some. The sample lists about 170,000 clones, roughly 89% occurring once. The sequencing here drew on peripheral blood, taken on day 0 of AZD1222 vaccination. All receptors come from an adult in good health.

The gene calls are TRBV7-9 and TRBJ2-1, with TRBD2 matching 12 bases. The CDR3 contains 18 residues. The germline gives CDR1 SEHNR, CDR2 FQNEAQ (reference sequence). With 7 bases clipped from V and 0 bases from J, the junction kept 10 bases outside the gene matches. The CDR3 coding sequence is TGTGCCAGCAAAGCACTAGCGGGGGGCCTGAGCTCCTACAATGAGCAGTTCTTC. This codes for CASKALAGGLSSYNEQFF.

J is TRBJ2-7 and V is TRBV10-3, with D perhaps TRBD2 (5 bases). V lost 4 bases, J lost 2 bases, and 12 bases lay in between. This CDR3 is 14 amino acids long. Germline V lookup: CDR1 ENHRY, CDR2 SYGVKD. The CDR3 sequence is CAISAAGRTYEQYF. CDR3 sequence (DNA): TGTGCCATCAGTGCGGCGGGTCGAACCTACGAGCAGTACTTC.

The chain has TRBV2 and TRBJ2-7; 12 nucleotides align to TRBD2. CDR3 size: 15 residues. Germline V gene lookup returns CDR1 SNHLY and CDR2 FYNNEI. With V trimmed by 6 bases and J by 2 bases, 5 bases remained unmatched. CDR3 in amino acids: CASSPGLAGTYEQYF. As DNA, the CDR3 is TGTGCCAGCAGCCCAGGACTAGCGGGGACCTACGAGCAGTACTTC.

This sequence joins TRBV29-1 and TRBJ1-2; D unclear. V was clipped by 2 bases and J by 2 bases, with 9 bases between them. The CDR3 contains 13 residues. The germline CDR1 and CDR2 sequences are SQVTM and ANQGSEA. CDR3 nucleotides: TGCAGCGTTGAACCCACAGACAACTATGGCTACACCTTC. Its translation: CSVEPTDNYGYTF.

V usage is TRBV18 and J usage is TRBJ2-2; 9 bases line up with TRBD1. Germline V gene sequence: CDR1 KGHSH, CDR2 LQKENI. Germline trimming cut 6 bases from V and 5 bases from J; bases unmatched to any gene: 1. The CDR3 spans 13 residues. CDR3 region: CASSGQGTGELFF. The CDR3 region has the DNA TGTGCCAGCTCCGGACAGGGGACCGGGGAGCTGTTTTTT.

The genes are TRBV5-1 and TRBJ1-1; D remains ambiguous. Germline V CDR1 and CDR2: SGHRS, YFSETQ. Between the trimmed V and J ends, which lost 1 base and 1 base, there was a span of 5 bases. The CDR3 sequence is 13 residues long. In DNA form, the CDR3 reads TGCGCCAGCAGCTTGAAGGAGAACACTGAAGCTTTCTTT. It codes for CASSLKENTEAFF.

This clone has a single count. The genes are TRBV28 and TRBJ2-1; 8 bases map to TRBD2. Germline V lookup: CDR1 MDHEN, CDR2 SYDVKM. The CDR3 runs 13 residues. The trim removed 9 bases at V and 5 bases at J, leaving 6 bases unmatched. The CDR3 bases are TGTGCCAGTCGCGGCGGGGGGAACAATGAGCAGTTCTTC. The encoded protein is CASRGGGNNEQFF.

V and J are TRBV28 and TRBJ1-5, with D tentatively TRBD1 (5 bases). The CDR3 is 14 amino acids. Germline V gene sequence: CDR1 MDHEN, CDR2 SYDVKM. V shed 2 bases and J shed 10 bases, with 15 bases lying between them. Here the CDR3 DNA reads TGTGCCAGCAGTTTACCCCAGGGAAACCACCCCCAGCATTTT. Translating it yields CASSLPQGNHPQHF.

The chain's CDR3 is CASSLAQGISGNQPQHF. The CDR3 region has the DNA TGTGCCAGCAGCCTGGCCCAGGGGATCTCGGGCAATCAGCCCCAGCATTTT. The chain has TRBV28 and TRBJ1-5; D perhaps matches TRBD1 (6 bases). The V gene lost 6 bases and the J gene lost 2 bases, with 20 bases spanning the gap. The germline V gene has CDR1 MDHEN and CDR2 SYDVKM. This CDR3 has 17 amino acids.

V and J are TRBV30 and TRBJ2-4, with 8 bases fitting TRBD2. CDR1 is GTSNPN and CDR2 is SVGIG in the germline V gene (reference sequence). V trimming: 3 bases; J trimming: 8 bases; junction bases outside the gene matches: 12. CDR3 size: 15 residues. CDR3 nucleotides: TGTGCCTGGAGCACTACTAGCGGCCGGGCGGACATTCAGTACTTC. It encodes CAWSTTSGRADIQYF.

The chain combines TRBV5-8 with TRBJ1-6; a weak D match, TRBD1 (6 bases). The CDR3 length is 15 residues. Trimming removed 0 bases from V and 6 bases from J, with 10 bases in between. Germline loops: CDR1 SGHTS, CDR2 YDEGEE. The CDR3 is CASSLGLGANSPLHF. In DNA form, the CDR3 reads TGTGCCAGCAGCTTGGGGTTGGGGGCTAATTCACCCCTCCACTTT.

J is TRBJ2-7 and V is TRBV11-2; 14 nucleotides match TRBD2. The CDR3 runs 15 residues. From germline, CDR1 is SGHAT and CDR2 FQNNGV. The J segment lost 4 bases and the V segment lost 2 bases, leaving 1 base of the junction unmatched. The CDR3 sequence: CASSLRLAGGYEQYF. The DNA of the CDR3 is TGTGCCAGCAGCTTAAGACTAGCGGGAGGGTACGAGCAGTACTTC.

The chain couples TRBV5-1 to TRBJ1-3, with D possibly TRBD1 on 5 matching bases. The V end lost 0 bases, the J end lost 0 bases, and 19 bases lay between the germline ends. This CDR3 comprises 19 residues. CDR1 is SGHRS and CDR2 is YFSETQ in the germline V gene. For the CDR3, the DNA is TGCGCCAGCAGCTTGGGCCCTTCCACGACAGTCTACTCTGGAAACACCATATATTTT. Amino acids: CASSLGPSTTVYSGNTIYF.

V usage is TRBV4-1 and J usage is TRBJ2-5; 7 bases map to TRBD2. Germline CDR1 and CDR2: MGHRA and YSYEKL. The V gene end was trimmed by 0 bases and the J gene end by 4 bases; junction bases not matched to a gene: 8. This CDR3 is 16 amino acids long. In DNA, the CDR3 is TGCGCCAGCAGCCAAGAGCCCGACTGGGAGGGAGAGACCCAGTACTTC. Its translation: CASSQEPDWEGETQYF.

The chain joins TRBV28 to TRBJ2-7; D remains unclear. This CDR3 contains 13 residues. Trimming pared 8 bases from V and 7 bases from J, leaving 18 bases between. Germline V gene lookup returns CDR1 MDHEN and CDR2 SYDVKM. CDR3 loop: CASGNAARREQYV. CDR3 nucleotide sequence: TGTGCCAGCGGGAACGCGGCTAGACGTGAGCAGTACGTC.

CDR3 DNA sequence: TGTGCCTGGAGCCTTGCCCCAAACACTGAAGCTTTCTTT. Translation gives CAWSLAPNTEAFF. The chain recombines TRBV30 with TRBJ1-1; D uncertain. The V gene lost 3 bases and the J gene lost 2 bases, with 10 bases spanning the gap. Germline CDR1 GTSNPN, CDR2 SVGIG (reference sequence). The CDR3 has 13 amino acids.

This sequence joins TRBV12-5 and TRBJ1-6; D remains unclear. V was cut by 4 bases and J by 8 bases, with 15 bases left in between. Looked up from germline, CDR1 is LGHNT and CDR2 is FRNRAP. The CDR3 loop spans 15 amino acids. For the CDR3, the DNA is TGTGCTAGTGGTTACCCCGCCCCAACGGATTCACCCCTCCACTTT. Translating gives CASGYPAPTDSPLHF.

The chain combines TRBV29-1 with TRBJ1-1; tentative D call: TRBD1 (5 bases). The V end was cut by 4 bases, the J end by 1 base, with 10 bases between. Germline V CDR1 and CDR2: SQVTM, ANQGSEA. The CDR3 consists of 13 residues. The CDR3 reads CSVGRAANTEAFF. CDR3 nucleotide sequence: TGCAGCGTTGGCAGGGCGGCGAACACTGAAGCTTTCTTT. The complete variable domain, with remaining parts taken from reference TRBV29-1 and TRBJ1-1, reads SAVISQKPSRDICQRGTSLTIQCQVDSQVTMMFWYRQQPGQSLTLIATANQGSEATYESGFVIDKFPISRPNLTFSTLTVSNMSPEDSSIYLCSVGRAANTEAFFGQGTRLTVV.

The CDR3 nucleotides are TGTGCCAGCAGCTTGGCAGGGAGGAGGTTTGAGTACTTC. It translates to CASSLAGRRFEYF. V usage is TRBV5-6 and J usage is TRBJ2-7, with a weak D call TRBD2 (6 bases). V gave up 0 bases and J gave up 11 bases, with 15 bases separating them. The CDR3 totals 13 residues. Germline V gene lookup returns CDR1 SGHDT and CDR2 YYEEEE. The whole variable domain, filled in from reference TRBV5-6 and TRBJ2-7, reads DAGVTQSPTHLIKTRGQQVTLRCSPKSGHDTVSWYQQALGQGPQFIFQYYEEEERQRGNFPDRFSGHQFPNYSSELNVNALLLGDSALYLCASSLAGRRFEYFGPGTRLTVT.

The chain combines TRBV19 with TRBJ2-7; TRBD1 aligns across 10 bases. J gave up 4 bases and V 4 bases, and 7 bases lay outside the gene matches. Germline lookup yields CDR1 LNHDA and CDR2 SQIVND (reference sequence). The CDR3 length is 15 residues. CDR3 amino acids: CASSKRTGGPYEQYF. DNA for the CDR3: TGTGCCAGTAGTAAAAGGACAGGGGGGCCTTACGAGCAGTACTTC. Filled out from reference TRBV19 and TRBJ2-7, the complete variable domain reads DGGITQSPKYLFRKEGQNVTLSCEQNLNHDAMYWYRQDPGQGLRLIYYSQIVNDFQKGDIAEGYSVSREKKESFPLTVTSAQKNPTAFYLCASSKRTGGPYEQYFGPGTRLTVT.

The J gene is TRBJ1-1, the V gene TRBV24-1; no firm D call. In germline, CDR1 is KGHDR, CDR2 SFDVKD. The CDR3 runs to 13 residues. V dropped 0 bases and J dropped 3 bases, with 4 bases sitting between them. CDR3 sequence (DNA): TGTGCCACCAGTGATTTGGTCGACACTGAAGCTTTCTTT. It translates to CATSDLVDTEAFF.

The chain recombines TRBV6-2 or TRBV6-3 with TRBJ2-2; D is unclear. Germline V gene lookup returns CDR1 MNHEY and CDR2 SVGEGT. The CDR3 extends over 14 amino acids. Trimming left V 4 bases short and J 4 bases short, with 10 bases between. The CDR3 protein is CASSSRPPTGELFF. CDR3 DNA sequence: TGTGCCAGCAGTTCCAGGCCCCCCACCGGGGAGCTGTTTTTT.

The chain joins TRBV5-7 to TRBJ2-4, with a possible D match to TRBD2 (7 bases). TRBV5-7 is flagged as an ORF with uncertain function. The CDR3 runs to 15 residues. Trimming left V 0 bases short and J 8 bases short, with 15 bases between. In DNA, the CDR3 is TGTGCCAGCAGCTTGGAAGGGGGGGGACGGTACATTCAGTACTTC. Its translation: CASSLEGGGRYIQYF.